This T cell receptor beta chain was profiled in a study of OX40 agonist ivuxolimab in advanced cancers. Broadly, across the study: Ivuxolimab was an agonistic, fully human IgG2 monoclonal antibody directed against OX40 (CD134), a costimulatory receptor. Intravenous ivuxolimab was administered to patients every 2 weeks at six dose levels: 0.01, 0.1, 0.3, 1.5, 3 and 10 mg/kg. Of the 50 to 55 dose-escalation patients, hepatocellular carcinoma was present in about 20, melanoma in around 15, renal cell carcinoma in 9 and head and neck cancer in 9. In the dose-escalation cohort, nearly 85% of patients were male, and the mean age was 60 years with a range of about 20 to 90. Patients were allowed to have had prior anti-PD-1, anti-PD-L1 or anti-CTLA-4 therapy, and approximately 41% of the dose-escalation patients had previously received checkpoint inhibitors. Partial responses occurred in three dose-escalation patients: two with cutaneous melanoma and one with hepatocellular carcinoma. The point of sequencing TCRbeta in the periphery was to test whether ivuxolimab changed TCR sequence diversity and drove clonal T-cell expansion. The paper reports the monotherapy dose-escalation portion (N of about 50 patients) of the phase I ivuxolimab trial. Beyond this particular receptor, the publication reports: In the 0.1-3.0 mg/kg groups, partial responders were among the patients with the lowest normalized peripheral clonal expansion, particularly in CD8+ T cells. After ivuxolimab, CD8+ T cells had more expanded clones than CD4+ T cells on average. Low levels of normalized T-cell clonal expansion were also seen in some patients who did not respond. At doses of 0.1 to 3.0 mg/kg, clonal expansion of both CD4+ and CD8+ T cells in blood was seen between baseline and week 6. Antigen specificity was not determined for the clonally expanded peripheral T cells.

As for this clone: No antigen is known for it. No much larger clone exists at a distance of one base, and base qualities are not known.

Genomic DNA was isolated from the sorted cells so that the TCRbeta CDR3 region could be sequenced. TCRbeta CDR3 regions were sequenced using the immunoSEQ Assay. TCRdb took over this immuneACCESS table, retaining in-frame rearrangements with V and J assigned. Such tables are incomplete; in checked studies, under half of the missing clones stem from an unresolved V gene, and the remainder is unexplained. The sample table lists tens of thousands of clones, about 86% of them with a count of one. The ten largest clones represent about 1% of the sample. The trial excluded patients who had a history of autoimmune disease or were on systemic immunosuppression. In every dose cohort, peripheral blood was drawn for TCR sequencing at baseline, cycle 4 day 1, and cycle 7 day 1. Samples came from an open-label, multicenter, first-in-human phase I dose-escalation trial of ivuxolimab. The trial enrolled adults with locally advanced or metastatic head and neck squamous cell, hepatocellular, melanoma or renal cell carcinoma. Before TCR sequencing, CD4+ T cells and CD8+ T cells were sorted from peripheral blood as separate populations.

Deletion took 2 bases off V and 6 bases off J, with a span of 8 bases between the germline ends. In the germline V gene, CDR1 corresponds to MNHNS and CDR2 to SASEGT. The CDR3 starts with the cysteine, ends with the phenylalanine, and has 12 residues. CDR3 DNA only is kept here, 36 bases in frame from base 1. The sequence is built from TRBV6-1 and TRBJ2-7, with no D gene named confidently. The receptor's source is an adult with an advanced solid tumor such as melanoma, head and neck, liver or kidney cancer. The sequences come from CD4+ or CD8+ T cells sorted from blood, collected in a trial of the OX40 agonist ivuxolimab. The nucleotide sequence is TGTGCCAGCAGTGAATCTACCCCCGAGCAGTACTTC. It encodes CASSESTPEQYF.